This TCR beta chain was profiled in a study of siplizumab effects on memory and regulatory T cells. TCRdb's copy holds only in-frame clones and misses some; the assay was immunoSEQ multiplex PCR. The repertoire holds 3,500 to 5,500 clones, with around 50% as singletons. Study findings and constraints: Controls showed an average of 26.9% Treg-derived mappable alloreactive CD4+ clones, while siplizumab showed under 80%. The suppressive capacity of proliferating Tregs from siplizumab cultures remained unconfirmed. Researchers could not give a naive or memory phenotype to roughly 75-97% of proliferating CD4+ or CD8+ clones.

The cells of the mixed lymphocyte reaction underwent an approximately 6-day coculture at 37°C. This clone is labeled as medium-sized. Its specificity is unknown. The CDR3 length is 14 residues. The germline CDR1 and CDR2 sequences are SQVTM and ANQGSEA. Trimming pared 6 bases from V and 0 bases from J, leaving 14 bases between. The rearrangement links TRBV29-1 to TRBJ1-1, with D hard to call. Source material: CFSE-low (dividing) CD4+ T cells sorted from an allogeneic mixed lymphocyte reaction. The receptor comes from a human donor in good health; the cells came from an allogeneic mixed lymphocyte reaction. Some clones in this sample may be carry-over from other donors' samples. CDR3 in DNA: TGCAGCGTATACGTTTTAGGGTTGAACACTGAAGCTTTCTTT. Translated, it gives CSVYVLGLNTEAFF.